Listed here is a single T cell receptor (beta chain). This record comes from a study of cytomegalovirus exposure and HLA in healthy donors. Germline lookup yields CDR1 LNHDA and CDR2 SQIVND (reference sequence). This CDR3 comprises 16 residues. Losses at the gene ends were 6 bases for V and 4 bases for J; bases not matched to a gene: 8. Both 60 Vbeta primers and 13 Jbeta primers went into the PCR. Assay used: immunoSEQ multiplex PCR; TCRdb lists only in-frame clones, some missing. The sample lists 110,000 to 150,000 clones; roughly 73% were seen once. Sequenced sample: PBMCs. The V call is TRBV19, the J call TRBJ2-3, with 12 bases aligning to TRBD2. The receptor was isolated from a woman aged 40 to 55 in good health and CMV-seronegative. CDR3 region: CASRGLAGVSPDTQYF. The CDR3 DNA reads as TGTGCCAGTAGGGGACTAGCGGGCGTCTCACCAGATACGCAGTATTTT.